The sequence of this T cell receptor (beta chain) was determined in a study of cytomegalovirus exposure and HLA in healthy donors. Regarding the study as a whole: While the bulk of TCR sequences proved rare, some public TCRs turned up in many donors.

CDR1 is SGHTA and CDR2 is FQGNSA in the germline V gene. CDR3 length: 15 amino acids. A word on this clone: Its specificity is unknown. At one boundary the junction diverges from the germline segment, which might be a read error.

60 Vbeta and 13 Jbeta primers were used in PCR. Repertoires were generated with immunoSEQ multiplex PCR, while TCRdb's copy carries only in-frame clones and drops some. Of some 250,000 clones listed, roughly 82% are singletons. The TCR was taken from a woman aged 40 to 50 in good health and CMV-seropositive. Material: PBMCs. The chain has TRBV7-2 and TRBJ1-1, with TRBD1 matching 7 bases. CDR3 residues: CASSLQQGRNAEAFF. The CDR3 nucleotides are TGTGCCAGCAGCTTACAACAGGGGCGGAACGCTGAAGCTTTCTTT. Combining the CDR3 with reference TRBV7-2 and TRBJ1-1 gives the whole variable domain GAGVSQSPSNKVTEKGKDVELRCDPISGHTALYWYRQSLGQGLEFLIYFQGNSAPDKSGLPSDRFSAERTGGSVSTLTIQRTQQEDSAVYLCASSLQQGRNAEAFFGQGTRLTVV.